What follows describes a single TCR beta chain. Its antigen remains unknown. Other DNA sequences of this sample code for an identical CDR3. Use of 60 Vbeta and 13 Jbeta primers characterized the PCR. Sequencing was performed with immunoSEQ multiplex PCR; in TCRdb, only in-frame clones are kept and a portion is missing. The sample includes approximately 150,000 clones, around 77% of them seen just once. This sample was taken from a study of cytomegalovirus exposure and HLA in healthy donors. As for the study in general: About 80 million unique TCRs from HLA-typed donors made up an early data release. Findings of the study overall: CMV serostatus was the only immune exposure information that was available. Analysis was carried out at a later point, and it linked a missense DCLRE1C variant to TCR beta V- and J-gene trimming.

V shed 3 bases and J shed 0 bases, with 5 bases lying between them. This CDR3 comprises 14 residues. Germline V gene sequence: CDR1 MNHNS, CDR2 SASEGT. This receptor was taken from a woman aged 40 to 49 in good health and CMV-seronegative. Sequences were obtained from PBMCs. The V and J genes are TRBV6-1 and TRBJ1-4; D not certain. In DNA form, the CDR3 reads TGTGCCAGCAGTGACAGTGCAACTAATGAAAAACTGTTTTTT. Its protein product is CASSDSATNEKLFF.